This record covers a single T cell receptor beta chain. Treatment defined: about 20 received Ad26.COV2.S at low or high dose, single or two shots; a few received placebo; per-sample allocation not given. The samples were gathered on day 63 after the first injection of vaccine or placebo. Per the germline V gene, CDR1 is LNHDA and CDR2 is SQIVND (reference sequence). CDR3 length: 12 residues. The V end was cut by 3 bases, the J end by 9 bases, with 11 bases between. This entry comes from a study of Ad26.COV2.S vaccination and SARS-CoV-2 variants. The repertoire was sequenced with immunoSEQ multiplex PCR; TCRdb's copy has only in-frame clones and lacks some. In the table there are about 480,000 clones, roughly 89% of which are singletons.

This sample comprised peripheral blood, obtained in a trial of Ad26.COV2.S vaccine versus placebo. The J gene is TRBJ1-1, the V gene TRBV19; no definite D call. This receptor was taken from a person aged 18-65 years who received the Ad26.COV2.S COVID-19 vaccine or a placebo. This chain's CDR3 is CASSIPGEKAFF. The CDR3 DNA reads as TGTGCCAGTAGTATTCCCGGGGAAAAAGCTTTCTTT.